This TCR beta chain was retrieved from a study of T cell repertoires in cytomegalovirus infection. Study in general: CMV epitopes that were recently identified and HLA-C-restricted were used alongside well-studied HLA-B-restricted ones. Public signatures in TCR beta pointed to CMV infection and matching HLA type.

The V end lost 5 bases, the J end lost 3 bases, and 14 bases lay between the germline ends. Germline-derived CDR1 and CDR2 are MDHEN and SYDVKM. CDR3 size: 15 residues. With respect to this clonotype: Its specificity is not known.

Study findings and constraints: Clonotype analysis showed dominance of the ex vivo response by HLA-C-restricted CMV-specific TCR beta clonotypes.

MiXCR, applied by TCRdb to the reads, yields one record per CDR3 protein. The sample holds about 110,000 distinct CDR3 sequences; less than 55% are singletons and the top ten take around 70%. Sequences were derived from CD8+ T cells from cultured PBMCs, sampled from culture after CMV antigen stimulation. The receptor was isolated from a human donor in good health (CMV status not recorded). Some clones in this sample may be carry-over from other donors' samples. This sequence joins TRBV28 and TRBJ2-1; D perhaps matches TRBD1 (6 bases). The CDR3 is CASSLDSRGYNEQFF. For the CDR3, the DNA is TGTGCCAGCAGTCTAGACAGCAGGGGCTACAATGAGCAGTTCTTC.